Listed below are T cell receptor beta chains from one sample, sequenced in a study of technical replicates of blood from several donors. Assay used: immunoSEQ multiplex PCR; TCRdb lists only in-frame clones, some missing. The sample includes about 81,000 clones, around 96% of them seen just once. Sequencing input: T cells isolated from PBMCs. The source is a human donor in good health. The CDR3 runs from the conserved cysteine through the conserved F or W. The order of the fields is V gene, J gene, clone size, D gene, CDR3 length, CDR3 protein, CDR3 DNA. A D gene is named only where the DNA matches it firmly. Clone size appears in some rows only: once, few, many, or a class for an expanded clone.

TRBV11-2	TRBJ2-7	NA	NA	15	CASSPAPRGKDEQYF	TGTGCCAGCAGCCCCGCTCCCCGAGGGAAAGACGAGCAGTACTTC
TRBV11-3	TRBJ2-2	NA	NA	14	CASSSDSYTGELFF	TGTGCCAGCAGCTCAGACTCGTACACCGGGGAGCTGTTTTTT
TRBV5-1	TRBJ1-4	NA	NA	15	CASSLASGSGEKLFF	TGCGCCAGCAGCTTGGCATCAGGGTCGGGTGAAAAACTGTTTTTT
TRBV19	TRBJ1-1	few	TRBD1	13	CASEDRGRVGAFF	TGTGCCAGTGAGGACAGGGGCCGGGTGGGAGCTTTCTTT
TRBV7-8	TRBJ2-1	NA	NA	13	CASTTAIGNEQFF	TGTGCCAGCACCACCGCGATCGGTAATGAGCAGTTCTTC
TRBV6-5	TRBJ2-1	NA	NA	14	CASSYFQGMVEQFF	TGTGCCAGCAGTTACTTCCAGGGGATGGTTGAGCAGTTCTTC
TRBV28	TRBJ1-3	NA	NA	18	CASSLWSAGIISGNTIYF	TGTGCCAGCAGTTTATGGTCGGCAGGTATTATCTCTGGAAACACCATATATTTT
TRBV12-5	TRBJ2-3	NA	TRBD1	15	CASGAGQGGLDTQYF	TGTGCTAGTGGTGCCGGACAGGGTGGGCTGGATACGCAGTATTTT
TRBV18	TRBJ2-5	once	TRBD2	17	CASSPGLAGGPPETQYF	TGTGCCAGCTCGCCCGGACTAGCGGGGGGGCCCCCAGAGACCCAGTACTTC
TRBV6-1	TRBJ1-4	once	NA	16	CASSDVAHSYNEKLFF	TGTGCCAGCAGTGATGTTGCTCATTCCTATAATGAAAAACTGTTTTTT
TRBV4-1	TRBJ2-5	once	NA	15	CASSQSGIPQETQYF	TGCGCCAGCAGCCAATCCGGGATCCCACAAGAGACCCAGTACTTC
TRBV4-2	TRBJ2-7	NA	NA	15	CASSHGEGISYEQYF	TGTGCCAGCAGCCATGGAGAGGGTATCTCCTACGAGCAGTACTTC
TRBV7-9	TRBJ1-2	NA	TRBD1	14	CASSPTGQHYGYTF	TGTGCCAGCAGCCCAACGGGACAGCACTATGGCTACACCTTC
TRBV2	TRBJ2-7	NA	TRBD1	14	CASSTGALTYEQYF	TGTGCCAGCAGTACAGGGGCCTTAACCTACGAGCAGTACTTC
TRBV14	TRBJ2-4	NA	TRBD2	14	CASSRTGTSDIQYF	TGTGCCAGCAGCCGCACCGGGACTAGCGACATTCAGTACTTC
TRBV15	TRBJ2-7	NA	NA	15	CATSRDAGDTYEQYF	TGTGCCACCAGCAGAGATGCAGGGGACACCTACGAGCAGTACTTC
TRBV6-6	TRBJ2-7	NA	NA	15	CASSSPTSSFYEQYF	TGTGCCAGCAGTTCGCCTACTAGCTCCTTCTACGAGCAGTACTTC
TRBV14	TRBJ2-5	NA	TRBD2	15	CASSQGLAGARAQYF	TGTGCCAGCAGCCAAGGCCTAGCGGGGGCTAGGGCCCAGTACTTC
TRBV11-2	TRBJ2-7	NA	TRBD2	16	CASSLAGTSGSYEQYF	TGTGCCAGCAGCTTAGCCGGGACTAGCGGGAGCTACGAGCAGTACTTC
TRBV10-1	TRBJ1-1	NA	NA	13	CASRFRENTEAFF	TGCGCCAGCAGATTCCGGGAGAACACTGAAGCTTTCTTT
TRBV19	TRBJ2-3	once	TRBD2	16	CASSLRLAGGRDTQYF	TGTGCCAGTAGTCTTCGACTAGCGGGAGGTCGAGATACGCAGTATTTT
TRBV5-1	TRBJ1-4	NA	NA	19	CASSFGGGNLFATNEKLFF	TGCGCCAGCAGCTTCGGGGGAGGCAACCTATTCGCAACTAATGAAAAACTGTTTTTT
TRBV5-4	TRBJ2-1	NA	NA	15	CASSRARGSDNEQFF	TGTGCCAGCAGCCGCGCACGGGGGTCCGACAATGAGCAGTTCTTC
TRBV11-2	TRBJ2-7	NA	TRBD2	16	CASSLYTSGKTYEQYF	TGTGCCAGCAGCCTCTACACTAGCGGGAAGACCTACGAGCAGTACTTC
TRBV19	TRBJ1-3	few	NA	13	CASGMGGVNTIYF	TGTGCCAGTGGTATGGGGGGTGTAAACACCATATATTTT
TRBV20-1	TRBJ1-1	NA	NA	11	CSAQENTEAFF	TGCAGTGCCCAGGAGAACACTGAAGCTTTCTTT
TRBV14	TRBJ1-2	NA	NA	18	CASSQDLSRLGGYYGYTF	TGTGCCAGCAGCCAAGACTTATCCCGTTTGGGGGGTTACTATGGCTACACCTTC
TRBV10-3	TRBJ2-1	NA	NA	15	CAISHSPNSYNEQFF	TGTGCCATCAGTCACAGTCCTAACTCCTACAATGAGCAGTTCTTC
TRBV4-1	TRBJ1-4	NA	NA	17	CASSQPTTGSPNEKLFF	TGCGCCAGCAGCCAACCAACGACCGGGTCCCCTAATGAAAAACTGTTTTTT
TRBV7-9	TRBJ1-1	NA	TRBD1	14	CASSLEGAGTEAFF	TGTGCCAGCAGCTTAGAGGGGGCGGGAACTGAAGCTTTCTTT
TRBV9	TRBJ2-1	NA	TRBD2	16	CASSPASGYSYNEQFF	TGTGCCAGCAGCCCAGCTAGCGGGTACTCCTACAATGAGCAGTTCTTC
TRBV6-5	TRBJ1-1	NA	NA	13	CASSSGEDTEAFF	TGTGCCAGCAGTTCGGGGGAGGACACTGAAGCTTTCTTT
TRBV15	TRBJ2-3	NA	NA	14	CATSLASTTDTQYF	TGTGCCACCAGCCTAGCCTCGACCACAGATACGCAGTATTTT
TRBV14	TRBJ2-7	NA	NA	15	CASSQESNRVYEQYF	TGTGCCAGCAGCCAAGAGTCGAACAGGGTGTACGAGCAGTACTTC
TRBV28	TRBJ2-2	NA	NA	15	CASSSPSQNTGELFF	TGTGCCAGCAGTTCGCCGAGCCAGAACACCGGGGAGCTGTTTTTT
TRBV7-9	TRBJ1-1	NA	NA	14	CASRNPEGRTEAFF	TGTGCCAGCAGGAACCCGGAGGGGCGCACTGAAGCTTTCTTT
TRBV30	TRBJ1-1	NA	NA	13	CAWSDRVNTEAFF	TGTGCCTGGAGTGACAGGGTGAACACTGAAGCTTTCTTT
TRBV11-3	TRBJ2-7	NA	TRBD1	12	CASSVQGDEQYF	TGTGCCAGCAGCGTACAGGGGGACGAGCAGTACTTC
TRBV25-1	TRBJ1-2	NA	NA	13	CASSEYASYGYTF	TGTGCCAGCAGTGAATACGCCAGCTATGGCTACACCTTC
TRBV18	TRBJ2-2	NA	TRBD1	16	CASSPPSDRGRGELFF	TGTGCCAGCTCACCACCTTCTGACAGGGGGCGCGGGGAGCTGTTTTTT
TRBV9	TRBJ1-5	NA	TRBD1	14	CASSGQGRNQPQHF	TGTGCCAGCAGCGGACAGGGGAGAAATCAGCCCCAGCATTTT
TRBV2	TRBJ2-1	NA	TRBD2	15	CASRVLAGADNEQFF	TGTGCCAGCAGAGTTCTAGCGGGAGCCGACAATGAGCAGTTCTTC
TRBV6-1	TRBJ2-1	NA	TRBD2	14	CASSEGAGVDEQFF	TGTGCCAGCAGTGAAGGAGCGGGGGTTGATGAGCAGTTCTTC